The rows below give T cell receptor beta chains drawn from one sample of a study of blood T cell repertoires in COVID-19. Data came from immunoSEQ multiplex PCR; TCRdb stores just in-frame clones and leaves some out. The profile covers about 280,000 clones, with around nine tenths appearing a single time and 2% taken by the ten largest. Material for sequencing was PBMCs or T cells enriched from blood (not recorded which). These receptors originate from a woman aged 55-69 years in a cohort exposed to, infected with or recovered from COVID-19 (not recorded which). CDR3s include the opening cysteine and the closing phenylalanine or tryptophan. D genes are given only for firm matches. Only some rows state a clone size, as once, few, many or a class for expanded clones.

J gene | V gene | clone size | D gene | CDR3 protein | CDR3 DNA
TRBJ2-7 | TRBV10-3 | few | TRBD1 | CAISEPGQAGEQYF | TGTGCCATCAGTGAGCCGGGACAGGCCGGCGAGCAGTACTTC
TRBJ2-1 | TRBV5-4 | - | TRBD2 | CASTGLAGNNEQFF | TGTGCCAGCACGGGACTAGCGGGGAACAATGAGCAGTTCTTC
TRBJ2-1 | TRBV7-3 | once | - | CASSLLRGSIDEQFF | TGTGCCAGCAGCTTATTAAGGGGTAGCATTGATGAGCAGTTCTTC
TRBJ1-2 | TRBV28 | - | TRBD1 | CASSSAGTGDYGYTF | TGTGCCAGCAGTTCCGCGGGGACAGGAGACTATGGCTACACCTTC
TRBJ1-4 | TRBV19 | - | - | CASSLQNPTNEKLFF | TGTGCCAGTAGTCTCCAGAACCCAACTAATGAAAAACTGTTTTTT
TRBJ1-2 | TRBV28 | - | TRBD1 | CASSFLTGGGDYGYTF | TGTGCCAGCAGTTTTCTAACAGGGGGCGGTGACTATGGCTACACCTTC
TRBJ1-6 | TRBV2 | - | TRBD1 | CASSPPGQTSFPLHF | TGTGCCAGCAGCCCTCCGGGACAGACCTCATTTCCCCTCCACTTT
TRBJ1-6 | TRBV23-1 | - | - | CASNPRGADSPLHF | TGCGCCAGCAACCCCCGCGGGGCGGATTCACCCCTCCACTTT
TRBJ2-1 | TRBV5-1 | - | TRBD2 | CASSPLAGSYNEQFF | TGCGCCAGCAGCCCCTTAGCGGGAAGTTACAATGAGCAGTTCTTC
TRBJ2-7 | TRBV11-2 | - | - | CASSQESEQYF | TGTGCCAGCAGCCAAGAGTCCGAGCAGTACTTC
TRBJ1-5 | TRBV6-5 | - | - | CASSYEQYNQPQHF | TGTGCCAGCAGTTATGAACAGTACAATCAGCCCCAGCATTTT
TRBJ2-7 | TRBV15 | - | TRBD2 | CATSRPIAGSYEQYF | TGTGCCACCAGCAGACCTATAGCGGGCTCCTACGAGCAGTACTTC
TRBJ2-7 | TRBV18 | - | TRBD1 | CASSPTQGAVEQYF | TGTGCCAGCTCACCAACACAGGGGGCGGTCGAGCAGTACTTC
TRBJ2-7 | TRBV4-1 | once | TRBD1 | CASSLQLGTGENREQYF | TGCGCCAGCAGCCTCCAGCTCGGGACAGGGGAGAACAGGGAGCAGTACTTC
TRBJ2-7 | TRBV5-1 | - | TRBD2 | CASSLGEGYYEQYF | TGCGCCAGCAGCTTGGGGGAGGGATACTACGAGCAGTACTTC
TRBJ1-6 | TRBV7-9 | - | TRBD1 | CASSPGGYNSPLHF | TGTGCCAGCAGCCCAGGGGGGTATAATTCACCCCTCCACTTT
TRBJ1-1 | TRBV5-1 | - | - | CASSLVAGSMNTEAFF | TGCGCCAGCAGCTTGGTCGCAGGGTCTATGAACACTGAAGCTTTCTTT
TRBJ2-1 | TRBV7-2 | - | TRBD2 | CASSSARLAGVGNEQFF | TGTGCCAGCAGCTCCGCCCGTCTAGCGGGAGTAGGAAATGAGCAGTTCTTC
TRBJ2-7 | TRBV19 | few | - | CASSIRPDRRYEQYF | TGTGCCAGTAGTATTCGCCCGGACAGACGATACGAGCAGTACTTC
TRBJ2-7 | TRBV7-3 | once | - | CASSAPGSEQYF | TGTGCCAGCAGCGCTCCAGGGTCCGAGCAGTACTTC
TRBJ1-5 | TRBV6-4 | - | TRBD1 | CASSDVNRGSNQPQHF | TGTGCCAGCAGTGACGTCAACAGGGGTAGCAATCAGCCCCAGCATTTT
TRBJ2-1 | TRBV6-5 | - | TRBD2 | CASRGGNSGNEQFF | TGTGCCAGCAGGGGCGGTAATAGCGGGAATGAGCAGTTCTTC
TRBJ2-5 | TRBV6-5 | - | - | CASSYSMGPGTQYF | TGTGCCAGCAGTTACTCAATGGGTCCAGGGACCCAGTACTTC
TRBJ2-7 | TRBV5-1 | - | - | CASSFTGNHEQYF | TGCGCCAGCAGCTTCACAGGGAACCACGAGCAGTACTTC
TRBJ1-2 | TRBV28 | - | - | CASSPGGGPYGYTF | TGTGCCAGCAGTCCAGGAGGTGGGCCCTATGGCTACACCTTC
TRBJ2-1 | TRBV5-1 | - | TRBD2 | CASSWGAGAYNEQFF | TGCGCCAGCAGCTGGGGAGCGGGAGCCTACAATGAGCAGTTCTTC